A selection of T cell receptor beta chains follows, all from one sample in a study of OX40 agonist ivuxolimab in advanced cancers. The assay was immunoSEQ multiplex PCR, and TCRdb's table has in-frame clones only and misses some. Of 50,000 to 70,000 clones listed, about 85% are singletons. The material was CD4+ or CD8+ T cells sorted from blood, obtained in a trial of the OX40 agonist ivuxolimab. Source of these receptors: an adult with an advanced solid tumor such as melanoma, head and neck, liver or kidney cancer. Both conserved end residues are part of each CDR3. A D gene is named only where the DNA matches it firmly. The size of a clone is reported for some rows only, either as once, few or many, or as a class for expanded clones.

j_gene: TRBJ2-5
d_gene: NA
v_gene: TRBV18
abundance: NA
CDR3aa: CASSPSEETQYF
CDR3nt: TGTGCCAGCTCACCGTCGGAAGAGACCCAGTACTTC

j_gene: TRBJ2-1
d_gene: TRBD1
v_gene: TRBV6-4
abundance: NA
CDR3aa: CASSPGQGENEQFF
CDR3nt: TGTGCCAGCAGCCCGGGACAGGGGGAAAATGAGCAGTTCTTC

j_gene: TRBJ1-3
d_gene: NA
v_gene: TRBV30
abundance: NA
CDR3aa: CAWSVIGNTIYF
CDR3nt: TGTGCCTGGAGCGTCATCGGAAACACCATATATTTT

j_gene: TRBJ1-2
d_gene: NA
v_gene: TRBV4-1
abundance: medium-sized
CDR3aa: CASSQVIVSSGYTF
CDR3nt: TGCGCCAGCAGCCAAGTTATTGTGTCTAGTGGCTACACCTTC

j_gene: TRBJ1-2
d_gene: TRBD1
v_gene: TRBV6-5
abundance: NA
CDR3aa: CASSYSRGQANYGYTF
CDR3nt: TGTGCCAGCAGTTACTCGCGGGGACAGGCCAACTATGGCTACACCTTC

j_gene: TRBJ2-3
d_gene: TRBD2
v_gene: TRBV6-1
abundance: NA
CDR3aa: CASIISGGAGDTQYF
CDR3nt: TGTGCCAGCATTATTAGCGGGGGGGCCGGAGATACGCAGTATTTT

j_gene: TRBJ2-3
d_gene: TRBD1
v_gene: TRBV27
abundance: NA
CDR3aa: CASSAGTGWNTDTQYF
CDR3nt: TGTGCCAGCAGTGCCGGGACAGGGTGGAACACAGATACGCAGTATTTT

j_gene: TRBJ1-1
d_gene: NA
v_gene: TRBV28
abundance: NA
CDR3aa: CASSLRGSRAFF
CDR3nt: TGTGCCAGCAGTTTAAGAGGTAGTCGGGCTTTCTTT

j_gene: TRBJ2-5
d_gene: TRBD1
v_gene: TRBV9
abundance: NA
CDR3aa: CASSASTGGILETQYF
CDR3nt: TGTGCCAGCAGTGCTTCCACAGGGGGGATTCTGGAGACCCAGTACTTC

j_gene: TRBJ2-3
d_gene: NA
v_gene: TRBV27
abundance: NA
CDR3aa: CASSRTWTSTDTQYF
CDR3nt: TGTGCCAGTTCCCGTACCTGGACTAGCACAGATACGCAGTATTTT

j_gene: TRBJ2-3
d_gene: TRBD2
v_gene: TRBV6-1
abundance: NA
CDR3aa: CASRNGGADTQYF
CDR3nt: TGTGCCAGCAGGAACGGGGGGGCAGATACGCAGTATTTT

j_gene: TRBJ2-5
d_gene: NA
v_gene: TRBV19
abundance: NA
CDR3aa: CASSMSGFGETQYF
CDR3nt: TGTGCCAGTAGTATGTCCGGGTTCGGGGAGACCCAGTACTTC

j_gene: TRBJ1-2
d_gene: NA
v_gene: TRBV9
abundance: NA
CDR3aa: CASSLSSNYGYTF
CDR3nt: TGTGCCAGCAGCCTAAGTTCTAACTATGGCTACACCTTC

j_gene: TRBJ2-1
d_gene: TRBD1
v_gene: TRBV7-2
abundance: NA
CDR3aa: CASSLVGQGGSNEQFF
CDR3nt: TGTGCCAGCAGCTTAGTGGGACAGGGTGGAAGCAATGAGCAGTTCTTC

j_gene: TRBJ2-7
d_gene: NA
v_gene: TRBV5-5
abundance: NA
CDR3aa: CASSLDPTNYEQYF
CDR3nt: TGTGCCAGCAGCTTGGATCCCACTAACTACGAGCAGTACTTC

j_gene: TRBJ1-1
d_gene: TRBD1
v_gene: TRBV4-2
abundance: NA
CDR3aa: CASSPLGTGPSEAFF
CDR3nt: TGTGCCAGCAGCCCCCTGGGGACAGGGCCATCTGAAGCTTTCTTT

j_gene: TRBJ1-3
d_gene: TRBD1
v_gene: TRBV11-2
abundance: NA
CDR3aa: CASSRDRSSGNTIYF
CDR3nt: TGTGCCAGCAGCCGGGACAGGAGCTCTGGAAACACCATATATTTT

j_gene: TRBJ2-1
d_gene: NA
v_gene: TRBV6-1
abundance: NA
CDR3aa: CASSEALRVEQFF
CDR3nt: TGTGCCAGCAGTGAAGCGCTTAGGGTTGAGCAGTTCTTC

j_gene: TRBJ2-3
d_gene: NA
v_gene: TRBV7-2
abundance: once
CDR3aa: CASSFYRGYRAMDTQYF
CDR3nt: TGTGCCAGCAGTTTTTACCGTGGCTACCGAGCAATGGATACGCAGTATTTT

j_gene: TRBJ1-5
d_gene: NA
v_gene: TRBV11-2
abundance: NA
CDR3aa: CASSPSNLQPQHF
CDR3nt: TGTGCCAGCAGCCCCTCCAATCTACAGCCCCAGCATTTT

j_gene: TRBJ1-5
d_gene: NA
v_gene: TRBV7-2
abundance: NA
CDR3aa: CASSLAGGNNQPQHF
CDR3nt: TGTGCCAGCAGCTTAGCAGGGGGAAACAATCAGCCCCAGCATTTT

j_gene: TRBJ2-5
d_gene: NA
v_gene: TRBV10-3
abundance: NA
CDR3aa: CAISESGWTQYF
CDR3nt: TGTGCCATCAGTGAGTCGGGGTGGACCCAGTACTTC

j_gene: TRBJ2-3
d_gene: TRBD2
v_gene: TRBV9
abundance: NA
CDR3aa: CASSGGLVAQYF
CDR3nt: TGTGCCAGCAGCGGGGGACTAGTCGCGCAGTATTTT

j_gene: TRBJ1-5
d_gene: NA
v_gene: TRBV6-1
abundance: NA
CDR3aa: CASTPTGLSYQPQHF
CDR3nt: TGTGCCAGCACCCCCACAGGATTGTCGTATCAGCCCCAGCATTTT

j_gene: TRBJ2-7
d_gene: NA
v_gene: TRBV27
abundance: NA
CDR3aa: CASSLRYRYEQYF
CDR3nt: TGTGCCAGCAGCCTAAGGTACAGGTACGAGCAGTACTTC

j_gene: TRBJ2-1
d_gene: NA
v_gene: TRBV4-2
abundance: NA
CDR3aa: CASNPRAGFYNEQFF
CDR3nt: TGTGCCAGCAACCCGAGGGCGGGCTTCTACAATGAGCAGTTCTTC

j_gene: TRBJ2-2
d_gene: NA
v_gene: TRBV7-8
abundance: NA
CDR3aa: CASSLSGEAGELFF
CDR3nt: TGTGCCAGCAGCTTATCTGGGGAGGCCGGGGAGCTGTTTTTT

j_gene: TRBJ1-5
d_gene: NA
v_gene: TRBV4-3
abundance: NA
CDR3aa: CASSQISGPQHF
CDR3nt: TGCGCCAGCAGCCAAATCTCGGGACCCCAGCATTTT

j_gene: TRBJ1-2
d_gene: NA
v_gene: TRBV2
abundance: NA
CDR3aa: CASRGVGGYTF
CDR3nt: TGTGCCAGCAGGGGAGTCGGAGGCTACACCTTC

j_gene: TRBJ1-1
d_gene: TRBD1
v_gene: TRBV7-3
abundance: few
CDR3aa: CASSLGQANTEAFF
CDR3nt: TGTGCCAGCAGCCTAGGACAGGCGAACACTGAAGCTTTCTTT

j_gene: TRBJ2-5
d_gene: NA
v_gene: TRBV15
abundance: NA
CDR3aa: CATSRDMETQYF
CDR3nt: TGTGCCACCAGCAGAGATATGGAGACCCAGTACTTC

j_gene: TRBJ1-5
d_gene: NA
v_gene: TRBV4-1
abundance: NA
CDR3aa: CASSQEEVEGEEPQHF
CDR3nt: TGCGCCAGCAGCCAAGAGGAGGTCGAGGGGGAGGAGCCCCAGCATTTT

j_gene: TRBJ2-3
d_gene: TRBD1
v_gene: TRBV7-3
abundance: NA
CDR3aa: CASSNSLSGGDTQYF
CDR3nt: TGTGCCAGCAGCAACTCATTATCAGGGGGAGATACGCAGTATTTT

j_gene: TRBJ1-2
d_gene: NA
v_gene: TRBV6-5
abundance: NA
CDR3aa: CASSTPTRPNYGYTF
CDR3nt: TGTGCCAGCAGTACCCCGACACGCCCTAACTATGGCTACACCTTC

j_gene: TRBJ2-7
d_gene: NA
v_gene: TRBV9
abundance: NA
CDR3aa: CASSVMGESDEQYF
CDR3nt: TGTGCCAGCAGCGTAATGGGGGAGTCGGACGAGCAGTACTTC

j_gene: TRBJ1-3
d_gene: TRBD1
v_gene: TRBV6-1
abundance: NA
CDR3aa: CASTRTGASGNTIYF
CDR3nt: TGTGCCAGCACCCGGACAGGCGCCTCTGGAAACACCATATATTTT

j_gene: TRBJ2-7
d_gene: TRBD2
v_gene: TRBV10-2
abundance: NA
CDR3aa: CASSVSGRPEQYF
CDR3nt: TGCGCCAGCAGTGTTAGCGGGAGGCCGGAGCAGTACTTC

j_gene: TRBJ1-4
d_gene: NA
v_gene: TRBV7-2
abundance: NA
CDR3aa: CASIPGPTNEKLFF
CDR3nt: TGTGCCAGCATTCCGGGGCCAACTAATGAAAAACTGTTTTTT

j_gene: TRBJ2-7
d_gene: NA
v_gene: TRBV5-6
abundance: NA
CDR3aa: CASSLAASYMGKQYF
CDR3nt: TGTGCCAGCAGCTTGGCAGCGAGTTATATGGGAAAGCAGTACTTC

j_gene: TRBJ1-1
d_gene: NA
v_gene: TRBV19
abundance: few
CDR3aa: CASSGLRAGAVNTEAFF
CDR3nt: TGTGCCAGTAGTGGCTTGAGGGCAGGCGCTGTGAACACTGAAGCTTTCTTT

j_gene: TRBJ1-3
d_gene: TRBD1
v_gene: TRBV28
abundance: NA
CDR3aa: CASSYGTGGSGNTIYF
CDR3nt: TGTGCCAGCAGTTATGGGACAGGGGGCTCTGGAAACACCATATATTTT

j_gene: TRBJ2-5
d_gene: NA
v_gene: TRBV6-6
abundance: NA
CDR3aa: CASSYSSASGGTQYF
CDR3nt: TGTGCCAGCAGTTACTCGTCAGCCTCCGGGGGGACCCAGTACTTC

j_gene: TRBJ2-5
d_gene: NA
v_gene: TRBV15
abundance: NA
CDR3aa: CATSRDGQRTETQYF
CDR3nt: TGTGCCACCAGCAGAGATGGGCAGAGGACGGAGACCCAGTACTTC

j_gene: TRBJ2-1
d_gene: NA
v_gene: TRBV7-9
abundance: NA
CDR3aa: CASSLGFDEQFF
CDR3nt: TGTGCCAGCAGCTTAGGATTCGACGAGCAGTTCTTC

j_gene: TRBJ1-1
d_gene: TRBD1
v_gene: TRBV4-1
abundance: few
CDR3aa: CASSQRQGSEAFF
CDR3nt: TGCGCCAGCAGCCAACGACAGGGGTCTGAAGCTTTCTTT

j_gene: TRBJ1-3
d_gene: NA
v_gene: TRBV7-3
abundance: NA
CDR3aa: CASSLGTPSSGNTIYF
CDR3nt: TGTGCCAGCAGCTTAGGCACTCCCAGCTCTGGAAACACCATATATTTT